This T cell receptor beta chain was observed in a study of control samples from healthy donors and cancer patients. Trimming took 4 bases from V and 0 from J; bases not matched to a gene: 10. This CDR3 comprises 18 residues. Germline V gives CDR1 MNHEY, CDR2 SMNVEV (reference sequence). Here immunoSEQ multiplex PCR was the method, and the copy in TCRdb shows in-frame clones only, minus some. The table records roughly 200,000 clones, roughly nine tenths of them present only once. The genes are TRBV27 and TRBJ2-1, with TRBD2 matching 9 bases. The clonotype originates from a man younger than 45 in good health. The sequenced material came from blood. The CDR3 here is CASSSRTAGGSSYNEQFF. The CDR3 nucleotides read TGTGCCAGCAGTTCCCGGACGGCGGGAGGGTCCTCCTACAATGAGCAGTTCTTC.